The 17 T cell receptor beta chains reported below all come from one sample, sequenced in a study of T cell repertoires in cytomegalovirus infection. TCRdb processed the reads anew with MiXCR; each CDR3 protein has one entry. Of 900,000 to 950,000 distinct CDR3 sequences in the sample, 31% were seen once. Antigens for these TCRs are unknown. Specimen: cultured CD8+ T cells from PBMCs, collected from culture after CMV antigen stimulation. The receptors were gathered from a human donor in good health (CMV status not recorded). Some clones in this sample may be carry-over from other donors' samples.

This clonotype was seen a few times. The chain has TRBV20-1 and TRBJ2-3, with TRBD2 as a possible D gene (6 bases). V was cut by 2 bases and J by 8 bases, with 23 bases left in between. There are 16 residues in the CDR3. Germline CDR1 is DFQATT and CDR2 is SNEGSKA (reference sequence). Here the CDR3 reads CSARMLGTSPSSTQYF. For the CDR3, the DNA is TGCAGTGCTAGAATGCTCGGGACTTCCCCCTCCAGTACGCAGTATTTT.

This clonotype was detected only a few times. The chain uses TRBV6-6 and TRBJ2-1; D tentatively reads TRBD1 or TRBD2 (5 bases each). Trimming removed 4 bases from V and 7 bases from J, with 14 bases in between. This CDR3 has 14 amino acids. Germline CDR1 and CDR2: MNHNY and SVGAGI (reference sequence). CDR3 sequence (DNA): TGTGCCAGCAGTTCTAAGAGGGACCCTAATGAGCAGTTCTTC. Translating gives CASSSKRDPNEQFF.

The chain recombines TRBV11-2 with TRBJ1-6, with 7 bases matching TRBD1. Losses at the gene ends were 5 bases for V and 7 bases for J; bases not matched to a gene: 8. The CDR3 spans 15 residues. Looked up from germline, CDR1 is SGHAT and CDR2 is FQNNGV. The CDR3 loop is CASSKTGPRNSPLHF. CDR3 coding DNA: TGTGCCAGCAGCAAGACAGGGCCGAGAAATTCACCCCTCCACTTT.

This chain connects TRBV2 to TRBJ1-1, with no clear D. In germline, CDR1 is SNHLY, CDR2 FYNNEI. Trimming stripped 10 bases from V and 6 bases from J, with 15 bases between. This CDR3 contains 12 residues. The CDR3 region is CATKVDLAEAFF. CDR3 sequence (DNA): TGTGCCACCAAGGTGGATTTGGCTGAAGCTTTCTTT.

V and J are TRBV20-1 and TRBJ1-2, with unresolved D. The V and J ends lost 1 base and 1 base respectively, with 13 bases between them. CDR1 is DFQATT and CDR2 is SNEGSKA in the germline V gene (reference sequence). The CDR3 loop spans 15 amino acids. The CDR3 reads CSARVQDPFNYGYTF. CDR3 bases: TGCAGTGCTAGAGTCCAAGACCCTTTTAACTATGGCTACACCTTC.

Concerning this clonotype itself: The germline gene is not matched at one end of the junction; a read error may be the cause. The chain links TRBV10-3 to TRBJ1-2; a weak D match, TRBD1 (6 bases). CDR1 is ENHRY, CDR2 SYGVKD, per germline. The CDR3 has 13 residues. Written as DNA, the CDR3 is TGTGCCATCAGTGATTATGTCCTAGAAAGGGGGTTTTTT. Protein sequence: CAISDYVLERGFF.

This clonotype has more than one count but fewer than ten. V and J are TRBV11-2 and TRBJ2-7; D gene ambiguous. Trimming stripped 5 bases from V and 0 bases from J, with 8 bases between. The CDR3 contains 13 residues. Germline loops: CDR1 SGHAT, CDR2 FQNNGV. The CDR3 coding sequence is TGTGCCAGCAGCCACGGACGCTCCTACGAGCAGTACGTC. Its translation: CASSHGRSYEQYV.

A few counts support this clonotype. J is TRBJ2-1 and V is TRBV28; the match to TRBD2 covers 8 bases. CDR1 MDHEN and CDR2 SYDVKM come from the germline V gene. CDR3 length: 14 residues. The ends lost 8 bases at V and 7 bases at J; junction bases unmatched: 10. CDR3 DNA: TGTGCCAGCTCCGGGACTAGGGGAGGGAATGAGCAGTTCTTC. This encodes CASSGTRGGNEQFF.

CDR3 DNA: TGTGCCAGCAGTTACTCGTCGGACAGGGTCACAGATACGCAGTATTTT. Protein: CASSYSSDRVTDTQYF. This chain links TRBV6-5 with TRBJ2-3, with 8 nucleotides matching TRBD1. The CDR3 totals 16 residues. Looked up from germline, CDR1 is MNHEY and CDR2 is SVGAGI. V trimming: 0 bases; J trimming: 2 bases; junction bases outside the gene matches: 4.

This chain joins TRBV4-1 and TRBJ2-3; 7 bases match TRBD2. The J segment lost 1 base and the V segment lost 4 bases, leaving 5 bases of the junction unmatched. Germline lookup yields CDR1 MGHRA and CDR2 YSYEKL. CDR3 length: 15 amino acids. CDR3 region: CASSPESGGTDTQYF. The CDR3 nucleotides read TGCGCCAGCAGCCCCGAGAGCGGGGGCACAGATACGCAGTATTTT.

Many counts were recorded for this clonotype. The gene calls are TRBV7-2 and TRBJ2-1, with 8 positions matching TRBD1. The junction had 9 bases not matched to a gene; V was cut back by 1 base and J by 7 bases. The germline CDR1 and CDR2 sequences are SGHTA and FQGNSA. The CDR3 consists of 16 residues. The CDR3 nucleotides read TGTGCCAGCAGCTTAGGGGGGCAGGGGGCCCCTAATGAGCAGTTCTTC. As protein: CASSLGGQGAPNEQFF.

This clonotype has a count of ten or more. This chain connects TRBV11-2 to TRBJ1-3, with 11 bases matching TRBD1. The germline V gene has CDR1 SGHAT and CDR2 FQNNGV. This CDR3 is 17 amino acids long. V lost 6 bases to trimming and J lost 0 bases; unmatched junction nucleotides: 7. CDR3 protein: CASRIGTGGPSGNTIYF. CDR3 coding DNA: TGTGCCAGCAGGATCGGGACAGGGGGACCCTCTGGAAACACCATATATTTT.

The rearrangement uses TRBV5-4 and TRBJ2-7, with D unresolved. This CDR3 has 12 amino acids. Germline assignment: CDR1 SGHNT and CDR2 YYREEE (reference sequence). Trimming stripped 4 bases from V and 8 bases from J, with 13 bases between. For the CDR3, the DNA is TGTGCCAGCAGCCTCGGGTCTACCCAGCAGTACTTC. It codes for CASSLGSTQQYF.

The chain couples TRBV5-6 to TRBJ2-7; D is undetermined. Germline V gene sequence: CDR1 SGHDT, CDR2 YYEEEE. Trimming stripped 4 bases from V and 3 bases from J, with 11 bases between. This CDR3 region has 13 residues. In nucleotides, the CDR3 is TGTGCCAGCAGCCCGCCCTCCGGCTACGAGCAGTACGTC. Residues: CASSPPSGYEQYV.

To note about this clonotype: A read error may account for a junction end that differs from germline. The chain employs TRBV7-9 and TRBJ1-2, with 8 nucleotides matching TRBD1. The germline CDR1 and CDR2 sequences are SEHNR and FQNEAQ (reference sequence). This CDR3 spans 15 amino acids. DNA of the CDR3: TGTGCCAGCAGCACTTGGACAGGGCTCCCCTATGGCTACGCCTTC. Its protein is CASSTWTGLPYGYAF.

This chain connects TRBV5-3 to TRBJ2-4; D ambiguous. TRBV5-3 is noted as an ORF with a role that remains uncertain. There are 13 residues in the CDR3. The V end lost 8 bases, the J end lost 2 bases, and 11 bases lay between the germline ends. CDR3 in amino acids: CASSDDPKNIQYF. For the CDR3, the DNA is TGTGCCAGCAGCGATGATCCCAAAAACATTCAGTACTTC.

This chain links TRBV4-1 with TRBJ2-7, with D possibly being TRBD1 (5 bases). Trimming took 0 bases from V and 6 from J, leaving 15 bases between them. CDR1 and CDR2 (germline): MGHRA, YSYEKL. The CDR3 length is 15 residues. CDR3 nucleotides: TGCGCCAGCAGCCAAGATCTGTCAGGGTTCGGCGAGCAGTACTTC. It translates to CASSQDLSGFGEQYF.